Detailed here is one TCR beta chain. No antigen is known for it. No base-level quality is on record; no much larger clone is a single base apart. The germline V gene (reference sequence) gives CDR1 as MNHEY and CDR2 as SMNVEV. Its CDR3 holds 16 amino acids, cysteine through phenylalanine. Only the CDR3 region is kept as DNA, spanning 48 bases read in frame from base 1. The germline ends are 17 bases apart after V is trimmed by 2 bases and J by 3 bases. The sample comes from a study of blood T cell repertoires in COVID-19 (TCRdb year 2020). Notes on the research overall: Samples from collaborators originated in the United States, Italy and Spain and spanned both the acute and convalescent phases of COVID-19. The prospective study material was composed of cDNA or gDNA derived from T cells, B-cell-depleted T cells, or PBMCs. The dataset comprised deeply sampled blood TCRbeta repertoires from subjects exposed to, actively infected with, or recovered from COVID-19. The repertoires were released in a freely available public database intended as a resource for research on the immune response to SARS-CoV-2. The samples were drawn from two sources: the first 160 participants of the ongoing ImmuneRACE study, and about 1,300 subjects contributed by 6 global collaborators. Nearly every sample came with metadata listing a de-identified subject ID, COVID-19 status, age in years and sex. Where available, HLA class I and class II types were taken from metadata supplied by the sample provider and were not determined by assay-based typing.

The immunoSEQ Assay, a bias-controlled multiplex PCR, was used to amplify TCRbeta CDR3 regions from genomic DNA. Regarding the original processing steps: Nucleated cell counts per sample were estimated from amplification of reference gene primers within the assay. To quantify the absolute abundance of each unique TCRbeta CDR3 rearrangement, sequence reads were collapsed and filtered. For each sample, productive Simpson clonality was calculated as the square root of Simpson's diversity index across productive rearrangements. TCRdb provides this immuneACCESS table in a form limited to in-frame rearrangements. Some clones are lacking; in checked studies, under half of them reflect an unresolved V gene, and why the rest are absent is not known. V, J and clone size are taken as reported in that table, and D and trimming were inferred from the DNA itself. In all, the sample holds roughly 150,000 clones, and approximately 90% of those were seen once. The top ten constitute less than 5.5% of the sample.

Collaborating institutions collected whole blood in K2EDTA tubes following their own protocols. For TCRbeta analysis, collaborator samples were shipped as frozen whole blood, as isolated PBMCs, or as DNA extracted from either sample type. Paper-wide results and their limitations: The amount of clinical and demographic metadata varied by source and participant and was provided uncurated.

The clonotype originates from a human donor in a cohort sampled during active COVID-19. Rearrangement joined TRBV27 to TRBJ2-7, with TRBD1 as a weak D call on 6 bases. Source material: peripheral blood. CDR3 protein: CASSLTPQGPSYEQYF. The DNA sequence is given as TGTGCCAGCAGTTTAACTCCCCAGGGGCCCAGCTACGAGCAGTACTTC.